The rows below give T cell receptor beta chains drawn from one sample of a study of CD8 T cells in ankylosing spondylitis. One entry per CDR3 protein, called by TCRdb with MiXCR from the 5' RACE reads. The sample carries 150,000 or so distinct CDR3 sequences, around a tenth recorded once. The sample comprised blood, either unsorted or a sorted T cell fraction (not recorded which). The receptors originated from a male donor with ankylosing spondylitis or in good health (not recorded which). CDR3s leave out the opening cysteine and the closing phenylalanine or tryptophan. Expanded clones are given a class, and other clones once, few, many or no size at all.

TRBJ2-1,TRBV6-5,.,ASSSLGGTEQF
TRBJ1-1,TRBV5-1,many,ASSLAWGARDTEAF
TRBJ2-1,TRBV27,many,ASSLPGQGHNEQF
TRBJ2-7,TRBV27,many,ASSSPHRGLNYEQY
TRBJ2-7,TRBV5-1,few,ASSPSSGSYEQY
TRBJ2-7,TRBV4-1,many,ASSQAAGPSYEQY
TRBJ2-4,TRBV5-4,many,ASSLGTVAKNIQY
TRBJ2-7,TRBV20-1,.,SARLWDRDHEQY
TRBJ2-1,TRBV20-1,many,SARPGTVYNEQF
TRBJ1-3,TRBV11-2,few,ASSLRWGDSRVSGNTIY
TRBJ2-1,TRBV4-3,many,ASSQDIGSSYNEQF
TRBJ1-1,TRBV12-3/TRBV12-4,.,ASSPTGGESEAF
TRBJ2-2,TRBV7-6,.,ASSLGPATGELF
TRBJ2-7,TRBV7-9,few,ASSLVSGGSYEQY
TRBJ2-3,TRBV7-8,many,ASSTKGPQRTDTQY
TRBJ2-3,TRBV4-1,many,ASSQVGLEQY
TRBJ2-3,TRBV4-2,many,ASSQDGYATDTQY
TRBJ2-1,TRBV3-1,many,ASSHQQGKQF
TRBJ2-5,TRBV6-1,few,ASRSPLQRRGETQY
TRBJ2-3,TRBV11-3,.,ASSYSSGGGTDTQY
TRBJ2-3,TRBV7-2,many,ASSLADSTDTQY
TRBJ2-5,TRBV12-3/TRBV12-4,many,ASSLGTSGGETQY
TRBJ2-7,TRBV20-1,many,SARGGAGMSYEQY
TRBJ2-3,TRBV20-1,many,SPQGGQRTDTQY
TRBJ2-3,TRBV15,.,ATSRTPGQGTDTQY
TRBJ1-5,TRBV2,many,ASSEGGGSSNQPQH
TRBJ2-7,TRBV5-1,many,ASSLVPDSSYEQY
TRBJ2-1,TRBV20-1,many,SAGTSRHEQF
TRBJ2-1,TRBV7-6,few,ASSFRASGGEYNEQF
TRBJ1-5,TRBV12-3/TRBV12-4,many,ASSFGRGRYQPQH
TRBJ2-1,TRBV30,few,AWSGTSGTSGNTEQF
TRBJ2-7,TRBV12-3/TRBV12-4,few,ASRPGQGPYEQY
TRBJ1-2,TRBV28,many,ASSLPAGTDGYT
TRBJ2-3,TRBV11-2,.,ASSPRQDRELRDTQY
TRBJ2-7,TRBV27,many,ASSSLRSSWGYEQY
TRBJ2-4,TRBV20-1,many,SGREVAKNIQY
TRBJ1-1,TRBV3-1,many,ASSLGQDSNTEAF
TRBJ2-2,TRBV9,many,ASSAPGGLRTGELF
TRBJ1-5,TRBV2,.,ASSEDTRGQPQH
TRBJ1-1,TRBV7-9,many,ASSMTQNTEAF
TRBJ2-5,TRBV5-1,few,ASASSGGAQETQY
TRBJ2-1,TRBV20-1,many,SASRLAGGHTGEQF
TRBJ1-2,TRBV6-1,many,ASSRRDRGILNYGYT
TRBJ2-7,TRBV10-3,many,AIRGDRGGEQY
TRBJ1-2,TRBV10-3,many,AISVGREDGYT